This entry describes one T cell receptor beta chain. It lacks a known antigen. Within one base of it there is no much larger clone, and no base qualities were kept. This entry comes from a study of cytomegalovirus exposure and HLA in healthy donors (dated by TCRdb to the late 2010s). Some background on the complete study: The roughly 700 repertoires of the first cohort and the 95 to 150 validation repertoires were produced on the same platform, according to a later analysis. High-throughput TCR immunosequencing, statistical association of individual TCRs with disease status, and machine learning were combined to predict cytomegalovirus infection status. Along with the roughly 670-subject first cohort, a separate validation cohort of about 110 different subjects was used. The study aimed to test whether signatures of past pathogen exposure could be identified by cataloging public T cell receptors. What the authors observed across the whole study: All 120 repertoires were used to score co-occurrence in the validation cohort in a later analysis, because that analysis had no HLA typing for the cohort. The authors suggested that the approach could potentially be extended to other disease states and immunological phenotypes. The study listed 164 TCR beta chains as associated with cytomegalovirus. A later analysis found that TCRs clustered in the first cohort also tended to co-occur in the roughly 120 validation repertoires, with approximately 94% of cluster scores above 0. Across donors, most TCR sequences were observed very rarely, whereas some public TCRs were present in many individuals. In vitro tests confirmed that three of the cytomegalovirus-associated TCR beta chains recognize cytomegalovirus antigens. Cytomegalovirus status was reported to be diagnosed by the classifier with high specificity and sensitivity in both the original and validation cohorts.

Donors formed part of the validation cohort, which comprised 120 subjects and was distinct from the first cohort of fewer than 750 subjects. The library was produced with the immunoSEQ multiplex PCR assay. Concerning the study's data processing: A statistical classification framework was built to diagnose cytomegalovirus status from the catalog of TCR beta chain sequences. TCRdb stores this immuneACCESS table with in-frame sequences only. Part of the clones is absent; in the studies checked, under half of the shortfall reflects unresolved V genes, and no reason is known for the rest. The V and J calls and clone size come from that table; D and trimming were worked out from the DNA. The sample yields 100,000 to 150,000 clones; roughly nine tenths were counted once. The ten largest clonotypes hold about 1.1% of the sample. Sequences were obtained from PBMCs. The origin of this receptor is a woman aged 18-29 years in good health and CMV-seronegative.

The CDR3 reads as follows: CASSSLPPGQAANTIYF. The sequenced DNA is TGCGCCAGCAGCTCCCTCCCCCCGGGACAGGCAGCGAACACCATATATTTT. The sequence is built from TRBV5-1 and TRBJ1-3, and 8 bases in between align with TRBD1. V lost 3 bases and J lost 7 bases, and the count of bases not matched to a germline gene is 15. The germline V gene specifies SGHRS as CDR1 and YFSETQ as CDR2. The CDR3 starts with the cysteine, ends with the phenylalanine, and has 17 residues. The read is trimmed to its CDR3 DNA, 51 bases read in frame from base 1.